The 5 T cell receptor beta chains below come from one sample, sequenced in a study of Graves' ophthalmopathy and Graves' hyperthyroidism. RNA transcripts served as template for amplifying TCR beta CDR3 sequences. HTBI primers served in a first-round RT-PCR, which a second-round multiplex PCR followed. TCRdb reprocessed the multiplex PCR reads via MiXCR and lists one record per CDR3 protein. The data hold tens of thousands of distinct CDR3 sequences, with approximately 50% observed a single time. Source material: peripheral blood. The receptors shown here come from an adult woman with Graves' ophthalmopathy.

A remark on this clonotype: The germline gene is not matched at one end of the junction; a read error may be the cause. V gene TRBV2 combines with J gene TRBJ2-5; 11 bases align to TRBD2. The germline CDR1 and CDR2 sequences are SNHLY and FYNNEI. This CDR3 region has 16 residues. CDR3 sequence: CASNEGSGRAGEAQHF. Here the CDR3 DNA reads TGTGCCAGCAATGAAGGTAGCGGGAGGGCCGGGGAGGCCCAGCACTTC.

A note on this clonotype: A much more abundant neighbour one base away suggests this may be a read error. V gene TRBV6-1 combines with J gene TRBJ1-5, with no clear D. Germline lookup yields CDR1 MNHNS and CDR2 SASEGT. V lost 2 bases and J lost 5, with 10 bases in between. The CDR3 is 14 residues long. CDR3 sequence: CASSESDRDQPQHF. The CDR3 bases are TGTGCCAGCAGTGAATCCGACCGCGATCAGCCCCAGCATTTT.

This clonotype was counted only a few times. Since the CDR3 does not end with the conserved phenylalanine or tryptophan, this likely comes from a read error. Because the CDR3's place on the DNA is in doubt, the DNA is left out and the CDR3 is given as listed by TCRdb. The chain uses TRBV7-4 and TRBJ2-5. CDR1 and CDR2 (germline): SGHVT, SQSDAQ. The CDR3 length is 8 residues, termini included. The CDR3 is CASSSGTS.

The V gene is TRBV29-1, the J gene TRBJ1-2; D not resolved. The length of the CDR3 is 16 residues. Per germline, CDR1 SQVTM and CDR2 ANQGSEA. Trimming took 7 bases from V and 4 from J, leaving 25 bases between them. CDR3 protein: CSEWGSNEQFFYGYTF. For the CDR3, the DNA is TGCAGCGAATGGGGATCCAATGAGCAGTTCTTCTATGGCTACACCTTC.

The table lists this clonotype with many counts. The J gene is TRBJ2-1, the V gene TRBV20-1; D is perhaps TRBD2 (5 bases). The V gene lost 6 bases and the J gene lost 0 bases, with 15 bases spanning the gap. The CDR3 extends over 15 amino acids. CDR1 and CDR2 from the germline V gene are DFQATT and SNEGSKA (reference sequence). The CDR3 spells CSARTFTSSYNEQFF. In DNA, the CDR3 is TGCAGTGCCCGGACTTTCACGAGCTCCTACAATGAGCAGTTCTTC.